The 25 T cell receptor beta chains reported below all come from one sample, sequenced in a study of cytomegalovirus exposure and HLA in healthy donors. The PCR contained 60 Vbeta and 13 Jbeta primers. Using immunoSEQ multiplex PCR, the repertoire was profiled, and TCRdb retains in-frame clones only, with some absent. Of about 230,000 clones in the sample, roughly 85% were seen once. The sample consisted of PBMCs. The receptor source for this set is a girl aged 2 to 9 in good health and CMV-seronegative.

The chain carries TRBV5-1 and TRBJ2-1; TRBD2 might be the D (5 bases). The V gene lost 6 bases and the J gene lost 0 bases, with 7 bases spanning the gap. The CDR3 consists of 13 residues. Germline V gives CDR1 SGHRS, CDR2 YFSETQ. Written as DNA, the CDR3 is TGCGCCAGCACCGGAGGCTCCTACAATGAGCAGTTCTTC. Its protein product is CASTGGSYNEQFF.

Comment on this clone: One end of the junction does not line up with germline, which may come from a read error. The chain couples TRBV13 to TRBJ2-1, with 8 bases identical to TRBD2. CDR3 size: 15 residues. The germline gives CDR1 PRHDT, CDR2 FYEKMQ (reference sequence). CDR3 region: CASSLTSGGYSEQFF. DNA of the CDR3: TGTGCCAGCAGCTTAACTAGCGGCGGCTACAGTGAGCAGTTCTTC.

This clone has just a few counts. This chain uses TRBV6-6 with TRBJ1-1; D unclear. The CDR3 runs to 12 residues. CDR1 is MNHNY and CDR2 is SVGAGI in the germline V gene (reference sequence). V dropped 0 bases and J dropped 7 bases, with 6 bases sitting between them. The CDR3 bases are TGTGCCAGCAGTTACTCGATCGGTGAAGCTTTCTTT. Amino acid sequence: CASSYSIGEAFF.

The chain joins TRBV7-2 to TRBJ1-5, with 7 bases matching TRBD1. J gave up 6 bases and V 5 bases, and 4 bases lay outside the gene matches. CDR3 size: 13 residues. Per germline, CDR1 SGHTA and CDR2 FQGNSA. CDR3 in DNA: TGTGCCAGCAGCAGACAGGGTAGTCAGCCCCAGCATTTT. Residues: CASSRQGSQPQHF.

This sequence joins TRBV10-1 and TRBJ2-7; TRBD2 matches at 14 bases. V shed 5 bases and J 4 bases; nucleotides not matched to a gene: 1. Per the germline V gene, CDR1 is WNHNN and CDR2 is SYGVQD (reference sequence). The length of the CDR3 is 14 residues. The CDR3 reads CASSRTSGRYEQYF. The CDR3 nucleotides are TGCGCCAGCAGTAGGACTAGCGGGAGGTACGAGCAGTACTTC.

The V and J genes are TRBV11-3 and TRBJ2-3, with TRBD1 identical over 9 bases. Germline CDR1 and CDR2: SGHNT and YENEEA. This CDR3 is 17 amino acids long. Trimming took 7 bases from V and 2 from J; bases not matched to a gene: 13. CDR3 nucleotide sequence: TGTGCCAGCATCTACACCTCCGGGACAGGGTACACAGATACGCAGTATTTT. The encoded protein is CASIYTSGTGYTDTQYF. The entire variable domain, with the rest obtained from reference TRBV11-3 and TRBJ2-3, is as follows: EAGVVQSPRYKIIEKKQPVAFWCNPISGHNTLYWYLQNLGQGPELLIRYENEEAVDDSQLPKDRFSAERLKGVDSTLKIQPAELGDSAVYLCASIYTSGTGYTDTQYFGPGTRLTVL.

This clone has a single count. This chain uses TRBV7-9 with TRBJ2-4, with 8 positions matching TRBD1. Trimming cost V 2 bases and J 0 bases; bases outside gene matches: 12. The CDR3 extends over 19 amino acids. Germline V gives CDR1 SEHNR, CDR2 FQNEAQ (reference sequence). CDR3 in amino acids: CASSLPDRAGNLAKNIQYF. In nucleotides, the CDR3 is TGTGCCAGCAGCTTACCGGACAGGGCAGGGAATCTAGCCAAAAACATTCAGTACTTC.

In this sample, this clone turned up once. The chain couples TRBV7-8 to TRBJ2-5; D unresolved. This CDR3 is 12 amino acids long. Germline-derived CDR1 and CDR2 are SGHVS and FQNEAQ. Trimming left V 6 bases short and J 4 bases short, with 9 bases between. CDR3 DNA sequence: TGTGCCAGCAGTCCCGAGCGAGAGACCCAGTACTTC. This gives the protein CASSPERETQYF.

The rearrangement joins TRBV4-1 to TRBJ2-4; D remains ambiguous. The CDR3 sequence is 14 residues long. Trimming stripped 1 base from V and 7 bases from J, with 11 bases between. Germline V gene sequence: CDR1 MGHRA, CDR2 YSYEKL. The CDR3 spells CASSQAAGVNIQYF. DNA for the CDR3: TGCGCCAGCAGCCAAGCGGCAGGCGTTAACATTCAGTACTTC.

J is TRBJ1-1 and V is TRBV6-5; TRBD1 matches at 9 bases. The CDR3 totals 14 residues. Germline lookup yields CDR1 MNHEY and CDR2 SVGAGI. The ends lost 5 bases at V and 4 bases at J; junction bases unmatched: 5. The CDR3 coding sequence is TGTGCCAGCAGTATAACAGGGGGCGGCACTGAAGCTTTCTTT. This sequence encodes CASSITGGGTEAFF.

The sample holds one count of this clone. This sequence joins TRBV5-8 and TRBJ1-6, with TRBD1 identical over 7 bases. Germline loops: CDR1 SGHTS, CDR2 YDEGEE. The junction had 20 bases not matched to a gene; V was cut back by 4 bases and J by 7 bases. There are 19 residues in the CDR3. CDR3 residues: CASSLWTGILNRRNSPLHF. CDR3 nucleotide sequence: TGTGCCAGCAGCCTATGGACAGGAATCCTGAACAGGCGAAATTCACCCCTCCACTTT.

The chain combines TRBV18 with TRBJ2-5; 7 nucleotides match TRBD2. Germline V CDR1 and CDR2: KGHSH, LQKENI. With V trimmed by 0 bases and J by 5 bases, 9 bases remained unmatched. The CDR3 extends over 16 amino acids. The CDR3 DNA follows: TGTGCCAGCTCACCACCGGGATTGGGAGCGGGGGAGACCCAGTACTTC. Translation: CASSPPGLGAGETQYF.

V is TRBV2 and J is TRBJ2-7, with 9 bases identical to TRBD2. The CDR3 sequence is 19 residues long. V shed 2 bases, J shed 0 bases, and the junction held 14 bases outside the gene matches. Germline CDR1 SNHLY, CDR2 FYNNEI. This CDR3 reads CASSEMSYSGSWYSYEQYF. In DNA, the CDR3 is TGTGCCAGCAGTGAAATGTCCTATAGCGGGAGTTGGTACTCCTACGAGCAGTACTTC.

Remarks on this clone: The sample has other DNA sequences that encode this CDR3 too. V and J are TRBV5-8 and TRBJ1-1; D perhaps matches TRBD1 (5 bases). Per the germline V gene, CDR1 is SGHTS and CDR2 is YDEGEE. The V gene lost 0 bases and the J gene lost 5 bases, with 11 bases spanning the gap. This CDR3 contains 14 residues. DNA for the CDR3: TGTGCCAGCAGCTTGGGGCAGGGTCGTACTGAAGCTTTCTTT. Encoded protein: CASSLGQGRTEAFF.

V gene TRBV5-1 combines with J gene TRBJ2-2; D perhaps matches TRBD2 (5 bases). V gave up 0 bases and J gave up 3 bases, with 9 bases separating them. The CDR3 sequence is 15 residues long. Germline lookup yields CDR1 SGHRS and CDR2 YFSETQ. The CDR3 bases are TGCGCCAGCAGCTTGGCCGAGGGCCACACCGGGGAGCTGTTTTTT. Translating gives CASSLAEGHTGELFF.

About this clone: The sample holds other DNA sequences that translate to the same CDR3. This chain links TRBV5-1 with TRBJ2-2, with D possibly TRBD1 on 6 matching bases. Per germline, CDR1 SGHRS and CDR2 YFSETQ. This CDR3 has 14 amino acids. V was clipped by 2 bases and J by 4 bases, with 9 bases between them. The CDR3 here is CASSLQGITGELFF. The CDR3 coding sequence is TGCGCCAGCAGCTTACAGGGAATCACCGGGGAGCTGTTTTTT.

This chain joins TRBV7-9 and TRBJ2-7, with 9 bases aligning to TRBD2. The V gene end was trimmed by 5 bases and the J gene end by 0 bases; junction bases not matched to a gene: 8. The CDR3 extends over 16 amino acids. Germline V gene lookup returns CDR1 SEHNR and CDR2 FQNEAQ (reference sequence). The CDR3 DNA sequence: TGTGCCAGCAGCCAAGTGGAGACTAGCGGCTCCTACGAGCAGTACTTC. It codes for CASSQVETSGSYEQYF. Drawing the rest from reference TRBV7-9 and TRBJ2-7, the complete variable domain is DTGVSQNPRHKITKRGQNVTFRCDPISEHNRLYWYRQTLGQGPEFLTYFQNEAQLEKSRLLSDRFSAERPKGSFSTLEIQRTEQGDSAMYLCASSQVETSGSYEQYFGPGTRLTVT.

This chain connects TRBV5-1 to TRBJ1-1; D not resolved. Per the germline V gene, CDR1 is SGHRS and CDR2 is YFSETQ. The CDR3 spans 14 residues. V was trimmed by 1 base and J by 4 bases, leaving 11 bases between them. CDR3 bases: TGCGCCAGCAGCTTGCTGTATCTAACCACTGAAGCTTTCTTT. Translation gives CASSLLYLTTEAFF. The full variable domain, with the rest looked up from reference TRBV5-1 and TRBJ1-1, is KAGVTQTPRYLIKTRGQQVTLSCSPISGHRSVSWYQQTPGQGLQFLFEYFSETQRNKGNFPGRFSGRQFSNSRSEMNVSTLELGDSALYLCASSLLYLTTEAFFGQGTRLTVV.

This clone has just one count. The J gene is TRBJ2-1, the V gene TRBV7-2, with 9 bases identical to TRBD2. J was trimmed by 4 bases and V by 3 bases; bases with no gene match: 4. The length of the CDR3 is 15 residues. Germline CDR1 is SGHTA and CDR2 is FQGNSA. The CDR3 sequence is CASSFIAGAYNEQFF. CDR3 DNA: TGTGCCAGCAGCTTTATAGCGGGAGCTTACAATGAGCAGTTCTTC.

The chain is built from TRBV5-1 and TRBJ2-2; no reliable D call. Trimming left V 0 bases short and J 5 bases short, with 11 bases between. CDR1 and CDR2 from the germline V gene are SGHRS and YFSETQ. This CDR3 has 15 residues. The CDR3 loop is CASSLAPTKTGELFF. The CDR3 bases are TGCGCCAGCAGCTTGGCTCCAACAAAAACCGGGGAGCTGTTTTTT.

The rearrangement joins TRBV2 to TRBJ1-3; D ambiguous. CDR1 and CDR2 from the germline V gene are SNHLY and FYNNEI. The V end lost 6 bases, the J end lost 5 bases, and 11 bases lay between the germline ends. This CDR3 has 13 amino acids. The chain's CDR3 is CASRAFTRNTIYF. The CDR3 DNA reads TGTGCCAGCAGGGCTTTCACGAGAAACACCATATATTTT.

This clone was detected only once. As DNA, the CDR3 is TGTGCCAGTAGCAATAGCGGGAGCTCCTACAATGAGCAGTTCTTC. The encoded protein is CASSNSGSSYNEQFF. The chain has TRBV19 and TRBJ2-1, with TRBD2 matching over 9 bases. Germline CDR1 LNHDA, CDR2 SQIVND (reference sequence). After removal of 6 bases from V and 0 bases from J, the junction contained 3 bases not matched to a gene. The CDR3 has 15 amino acids.

This rearrangement joins TRBV6-5 to TRBJ2-1; TRBD2 matches at 10 bases. The CDR3 consists of 14 residues. Germline trimming cut 6 bases from V and 8 bases from J; bases unmatched to any gene: 7. CDR1 and CDR2 from the germline V gene are MNHEY and SVGAGI. CDR3 nucleotide sequence: TGTGCCAGCAGATTACGGCTAGCGGGAGATGAGCAGTTCTTC. It encodes CASRLRLAGDEQFF.

The chain has TRBV6-5 and TRBJ1-2, with TRBD1 as a possible D gene (5 bases). CDR3 length: 13 residues. With 4 bases removed from V and 4 bases from J, the gap between germline ends came to 10 bases. In germline, CDR1 is MNHEY, CDR2 SVGAGI. In nucleotides, the CDR3 is TGTGCCAGCAGTTCTACAGGATCCTATGGCTACACCTTC. The encoded protein is CASSSTGSYGYTF.

The rearrangement joins TRBV7-3 to TRBJ1-5, with TRBD1 matching over 7 bases. The CDR3 sequence is 14 residues long. The germline CDR1 and CDR2 sequences are SGHTA and FQGTGA. With 2 bases clipped from V and 5 bases from J, the junction kept 3 bases outside the gene matches. The CDR3 DNA sequence: TGTGCCAGCAGCTTACCAGGGGGTTATCAGCCCCAGCATTTT. As protein: CASSLPGGYQPQHF.